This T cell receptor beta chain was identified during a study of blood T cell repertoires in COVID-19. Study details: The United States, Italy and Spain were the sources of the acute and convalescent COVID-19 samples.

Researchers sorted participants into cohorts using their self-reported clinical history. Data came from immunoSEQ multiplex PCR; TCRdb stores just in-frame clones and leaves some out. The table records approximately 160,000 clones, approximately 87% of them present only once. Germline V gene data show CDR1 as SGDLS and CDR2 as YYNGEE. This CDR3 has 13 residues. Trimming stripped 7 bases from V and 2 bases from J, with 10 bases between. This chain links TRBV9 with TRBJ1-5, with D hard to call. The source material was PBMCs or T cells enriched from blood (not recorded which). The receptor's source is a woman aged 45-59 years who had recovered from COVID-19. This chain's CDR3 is CASGYGGNQPQHF. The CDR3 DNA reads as TGTGCCAGCGGTTACGGAGGCAATCAGCCCCAGCATTTT.